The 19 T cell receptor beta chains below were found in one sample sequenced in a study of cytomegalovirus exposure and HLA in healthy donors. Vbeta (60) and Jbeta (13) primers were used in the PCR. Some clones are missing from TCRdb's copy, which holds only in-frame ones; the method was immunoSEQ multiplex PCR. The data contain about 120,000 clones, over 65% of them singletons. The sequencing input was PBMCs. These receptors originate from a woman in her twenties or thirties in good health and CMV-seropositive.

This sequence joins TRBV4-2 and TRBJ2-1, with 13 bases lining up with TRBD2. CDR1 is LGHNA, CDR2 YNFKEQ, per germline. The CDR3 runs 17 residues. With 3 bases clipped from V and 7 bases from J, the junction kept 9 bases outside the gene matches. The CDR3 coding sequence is TGTGCCAGCAGCCACCCCCGACTAGCGGGGGGTCTAAATGAGCAGTTCTTC. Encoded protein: CASSHPRLAGGLNEQFF.

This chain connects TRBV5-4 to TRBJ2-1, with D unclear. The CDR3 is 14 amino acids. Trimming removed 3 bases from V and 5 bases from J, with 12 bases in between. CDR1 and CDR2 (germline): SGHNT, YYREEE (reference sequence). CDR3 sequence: CASSSQINDNEQFF. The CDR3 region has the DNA TGTGCCAGCAGCTCACAAATAAACGACAATGAGCAGTTCTTC. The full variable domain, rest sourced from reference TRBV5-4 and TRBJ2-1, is ETGVTQSPTHLIKTRGQQVTLRCSSQSGHNTVSWYQQALGQGPQFIFQYYREEENGRGNFPPRFSGLQFPNYSSELNVNALELDDSALYLCASSSQINDNEQFFGPGTRLTVL.

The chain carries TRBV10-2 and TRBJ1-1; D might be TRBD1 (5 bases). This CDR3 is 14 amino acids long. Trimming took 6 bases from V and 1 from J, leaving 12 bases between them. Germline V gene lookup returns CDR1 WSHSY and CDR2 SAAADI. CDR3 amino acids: CASRAGERNTEAFF. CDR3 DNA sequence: TGCGCCAGCAGGGCGGGGGAAAGGAACACTGAAGCTTTCTTT.

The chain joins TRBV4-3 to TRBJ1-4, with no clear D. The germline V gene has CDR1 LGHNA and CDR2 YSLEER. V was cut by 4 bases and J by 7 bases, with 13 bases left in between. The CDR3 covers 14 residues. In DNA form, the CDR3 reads TGCGCCAGCAGCCCACGGGGTTCTTTTGAAAAACTGTTTTTT. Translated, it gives CASSPRGSFEKLFF.

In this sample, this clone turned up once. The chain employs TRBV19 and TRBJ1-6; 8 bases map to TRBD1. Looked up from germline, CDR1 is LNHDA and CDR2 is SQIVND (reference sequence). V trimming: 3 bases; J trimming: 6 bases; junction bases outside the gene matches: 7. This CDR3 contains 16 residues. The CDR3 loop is CASSIAGDRSNSPLHF. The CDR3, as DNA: TGTGCCAGTAGTATCGCGGGGGACAGGAGTAATTCACCCCTCCACTTT.

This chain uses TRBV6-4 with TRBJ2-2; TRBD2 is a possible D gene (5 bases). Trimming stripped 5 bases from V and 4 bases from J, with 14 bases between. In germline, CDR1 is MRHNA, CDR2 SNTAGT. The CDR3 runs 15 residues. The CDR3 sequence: CASSRESVGTGELFF. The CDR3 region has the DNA TGTGCCAGCAGTAGGGAGAGCGTTGGCACCGGGGAGCTGTTTTTT.

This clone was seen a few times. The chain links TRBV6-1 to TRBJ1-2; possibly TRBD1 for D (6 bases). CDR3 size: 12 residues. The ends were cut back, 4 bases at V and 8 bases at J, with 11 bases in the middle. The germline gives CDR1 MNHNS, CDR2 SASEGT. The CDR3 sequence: CASSVQGGGYTF. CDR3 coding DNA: TGTGCCAGCAGTGTACAGGGTGGGGGCTACACCTTC.

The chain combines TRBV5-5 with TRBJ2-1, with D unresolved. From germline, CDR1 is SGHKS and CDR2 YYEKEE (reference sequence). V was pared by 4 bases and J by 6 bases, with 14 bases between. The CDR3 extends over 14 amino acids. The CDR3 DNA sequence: TGTGCCAGCAGCCCTGGAGCCGAGGCCAATGAGCAGTTCTTC. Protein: CASSPGAEANEQFF.

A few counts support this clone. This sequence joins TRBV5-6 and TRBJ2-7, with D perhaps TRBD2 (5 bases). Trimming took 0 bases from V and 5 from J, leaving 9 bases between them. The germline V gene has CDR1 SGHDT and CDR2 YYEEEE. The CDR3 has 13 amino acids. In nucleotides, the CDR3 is TGTGCCAGCAGCTTGGAACTAGTCAACGAGCAGTACTTC. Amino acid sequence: CASSLELVNEQYF.

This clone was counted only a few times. CDR3 nucleotides: TGCGCCAGCAGCCCTAGCGGGGGGTCCTACAATGAGCAGTTCTTC. It codes for CASSPSGGSYNEQFF. This chain joins TRBV4-3 and TRBJ2-1; 11 nucleotides align to TRBD2. Germline values: CDR1 LGHNA, CDR2 YSLEER. The length of the CDR3 is 15 residues. With V trimmed by 4 bases and J by 1 base, 0 bases remained unmatched.

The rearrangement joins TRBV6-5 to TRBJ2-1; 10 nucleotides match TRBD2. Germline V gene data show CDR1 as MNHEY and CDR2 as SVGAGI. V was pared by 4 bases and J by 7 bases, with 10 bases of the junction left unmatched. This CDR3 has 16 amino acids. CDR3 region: CASSSPSGGARNEQFF. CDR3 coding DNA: TGTGCCAGCAGTTCCCCCAGCGGGGGGGCAAGGAATGAGCAGTTCTTC.

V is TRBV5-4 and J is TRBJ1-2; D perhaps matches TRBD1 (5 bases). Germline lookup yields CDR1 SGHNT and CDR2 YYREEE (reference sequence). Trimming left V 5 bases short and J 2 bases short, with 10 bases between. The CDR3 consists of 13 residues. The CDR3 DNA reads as TGTGCCAGCAGGACGACAGAAAACTATGGCTACACCTTC. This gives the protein CASRTTENYGYTF.

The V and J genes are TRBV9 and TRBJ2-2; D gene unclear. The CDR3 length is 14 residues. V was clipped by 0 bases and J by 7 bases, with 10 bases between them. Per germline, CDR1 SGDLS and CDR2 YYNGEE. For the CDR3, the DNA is TGTGCCAGCAGCGTAGGAACAGACGGCGGGGAGCTGTTTTTT. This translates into CASSVGTDGGELFF.

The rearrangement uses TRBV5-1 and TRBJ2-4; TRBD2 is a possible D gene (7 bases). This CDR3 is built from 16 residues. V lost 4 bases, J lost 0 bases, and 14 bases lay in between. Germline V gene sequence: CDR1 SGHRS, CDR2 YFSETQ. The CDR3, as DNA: TGCGCCAGCAGCGGGGGGGCCTGGGCAGCCAAAAACATTCAGTACTTC. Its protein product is CASSGGAWAAKNIQYF.

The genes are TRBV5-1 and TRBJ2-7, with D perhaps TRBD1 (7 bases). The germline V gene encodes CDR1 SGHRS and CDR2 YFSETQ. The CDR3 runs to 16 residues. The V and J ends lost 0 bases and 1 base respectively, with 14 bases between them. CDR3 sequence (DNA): TGCGCCAGCAGCTTGGCCCTCCAGGGGGGATCCTACGAGCAGTACTTC. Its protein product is CASSLALQGGSYEQYF.

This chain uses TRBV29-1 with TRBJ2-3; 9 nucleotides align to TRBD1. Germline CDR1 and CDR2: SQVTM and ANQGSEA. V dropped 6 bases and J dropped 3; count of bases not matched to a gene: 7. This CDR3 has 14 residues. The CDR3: CSVSQGADTDTQYF. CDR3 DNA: TGCAGCGTATCACAGGGGGCGGATACAGATACGCAGTATTTT.

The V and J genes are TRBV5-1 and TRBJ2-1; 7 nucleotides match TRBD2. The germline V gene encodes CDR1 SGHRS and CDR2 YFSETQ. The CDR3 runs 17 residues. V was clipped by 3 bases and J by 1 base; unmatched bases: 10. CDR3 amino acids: CASSSMVAGVSYNEQFF. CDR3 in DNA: TGCGCCAGCAGCTCGATGGTTGCGGGGGTTTCCTACAATGAGCAGTTCTTC.

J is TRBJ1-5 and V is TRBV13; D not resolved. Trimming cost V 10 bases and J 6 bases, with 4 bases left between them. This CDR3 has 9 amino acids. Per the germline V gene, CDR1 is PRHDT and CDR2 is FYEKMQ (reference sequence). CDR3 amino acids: CAMSQPQHF. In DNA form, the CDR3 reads TGTGCCATGAGTCAGCCCCAGCATTTT.

CDR3 loop: CASSLALLGASTDTQYF. The CDR3 DNA is TGTGCCAGCTCACTGGCCCTCTTGGGGGCTAGCACAGATACGCAGTATTTT. This sequence joins TRBV18 and TRBJ2-3; tentative D call: TRBD1 (6 bases). This CDR3 has 17 residues. CDR1 KGHSH and CDR2 LQKENI come from the germline V gene. With 4 bases removed from V and 0 bases from J, the gap between germline ends came to 17 bases. Based on the CDR3 plus reference TRBV18 and TRBJ2-3, the full variable domain is NAGVMQNPRHLVRRRGQEARLRCSPMKGHSHVYWYRQLPEEGLKFMVYLQKENIIDESGMPKERFSAEFPKEGPSILRIQQVVRGDSAAYFCASSLALLGASTDTQYFGPGTRLTVL.